This T cell receptor (beta chain) was documented in a study of patients and donors after allogeneic stem cell transplantation. In this sample, this clonotype turned up a few times. TCRdb reprocessed the RT-PCR reads via MiXCR and lists one record per CDR3 protein. The sample lists about 100,000 distinct CDR3 sequences, less than 45% occurring once. The V gene's germline CDR1 is LGHNA and CDR2 YSLEER. This CDR3 has 15 amino acids. The V gene lost 4 bases and the J gene lost 0 bases, with 10 bases spanning the gap. The sample comprised blood, either unsorted or a sorted T cell fraction (not recorded which). The TCR sequence derives from a human donor who was either an allogeneic HSCT recipient or a stem cell or donor lymphocyte infusion donor (not recorded which). It is not recorded whose cells these are; they may come from a transplant donor. V and J are TRBV4-3 and TRBJ1-3, with D tentatively TRBD1 (5 bases). The CDR3 is CASSRGALSGNTIYF. CDR3 nucleotides: TGCGCCAGCAGCCGCGGGGCCCTCTCTGGAAACACCATATATTTT.